Given below is one T cell receptor beta chain in context. This sample stems from a study of sequential checkpoint blockade in melanoma. The wider study: Both treatment sequences were followed by maintenance nivolumab.

Only in-frame clones appear in the TCRdb table, and some are missing; sequencing was by immunoSEQ multiplex PCR. The sample shows around 40,000 clones, about nine tenths of them seen only once. V was cut by 3 bases and J by 8 bases, with 14 bases left in between. CDR1 is SEHNR, CDR2 FQNEAQ, per germline (reference sequence). The length of the CDR3 is 14 residues. Treatment: randomized to nivolumab then ipilimumab (arm A) or the reverse (arm B). The sequence derives from a human donor with melanoma. Source: CD8+ T cells sorted from blood (inferred from file names), taken from a patient given nivolumab and ipilimumab in sequence. The V gene is TRBV7-9, the J gene TRBJ2-1; D not resolved. The CDR3 region is CASSFGVPGYEQFF. The CDR3 DNA reads TGTGCCAGCAGCTTCGGAGTGCCCGGCTATGAGCAGTTCTTC. The full variable domain, in which reference TRBV7-9 and TRBJ2-1 provide the parts outside the CDR3, is DTGVSQNPRHKITKRGQNVTFRCDPISEHNRLYWYRQTLGQGPEFLTYFQNEAQLEKSRLLSDRFSAERPKGSFSTLEIQRTEQGDSAMYLCASSFGVPGYEQFFGPGTRLTVL.